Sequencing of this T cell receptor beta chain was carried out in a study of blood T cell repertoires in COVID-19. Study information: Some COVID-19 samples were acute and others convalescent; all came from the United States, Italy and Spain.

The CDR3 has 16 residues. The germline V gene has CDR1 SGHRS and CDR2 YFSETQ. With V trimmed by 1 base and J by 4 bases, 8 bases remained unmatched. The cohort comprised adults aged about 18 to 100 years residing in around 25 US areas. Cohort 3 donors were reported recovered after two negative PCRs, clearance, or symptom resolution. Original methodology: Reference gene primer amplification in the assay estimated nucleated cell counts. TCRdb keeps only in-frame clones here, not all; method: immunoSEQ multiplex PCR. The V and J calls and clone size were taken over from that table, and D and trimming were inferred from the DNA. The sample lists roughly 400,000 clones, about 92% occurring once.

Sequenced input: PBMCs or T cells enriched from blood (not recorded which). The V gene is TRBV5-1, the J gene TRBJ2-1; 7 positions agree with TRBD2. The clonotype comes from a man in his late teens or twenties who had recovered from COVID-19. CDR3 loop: CASSLFSLADYNEQFF. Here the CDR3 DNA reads TGCGCCAGCAGCTTGTTCTCCCTAGCGGATTACAATGAGCAGTTCTTC.